This TCR beta chain was recorded in a study of T cells in Graves' hyperthyroidism and ophthalmopathy. TCR beta CDR3 sequences were amplified from RNA transcripts. The primer set for the first-round RT-PCR of the TCR CDR3 was HTBI. One entry per CDR3 protein results from TCRdb running MiXCR on the multiplex PCR reads. This repertoire shows around 690,000 distinct CDR3 sequences, roughly a sixth found once; its top ten account for about 16%. This clonotype was seen ten or more times. The junction had 14 bases not matched to a gene; V was cut back by 4 bases and J by 7 bases. CDR1 LGHDT and CDR2 YNNKEL come from the germline V gene (reference sequence). CDR3 length: 17 residues. When ophthalmopathy did not progress within 18 months, Graves' hyperthyroidism was considered stable. Uncontrolled infections, other autoimmune diseases, pregnancy or lactation led to exclusion of patients. Diagnostic assessment was based on clinical symptoms, serum thyroxine and TRAb, thyroid ultrasound and orbital computed tomography.

Sequencing was performed on blood. The source of this sequence is a man between 45 and 60 years old with Graves' hyperthyroidism. V gene TRBV3-1 combines with J gene TRBJ2-1; 9 nucleotides agree with TRBD2. This chain's CDR3 is CASSPYIAGAPLNEQFF. DNA for the CDR3: TGTGCCAGCAGCCCGTACATAGCGGGAGCCCCTCTGAATGAGCAGTTCTTC.